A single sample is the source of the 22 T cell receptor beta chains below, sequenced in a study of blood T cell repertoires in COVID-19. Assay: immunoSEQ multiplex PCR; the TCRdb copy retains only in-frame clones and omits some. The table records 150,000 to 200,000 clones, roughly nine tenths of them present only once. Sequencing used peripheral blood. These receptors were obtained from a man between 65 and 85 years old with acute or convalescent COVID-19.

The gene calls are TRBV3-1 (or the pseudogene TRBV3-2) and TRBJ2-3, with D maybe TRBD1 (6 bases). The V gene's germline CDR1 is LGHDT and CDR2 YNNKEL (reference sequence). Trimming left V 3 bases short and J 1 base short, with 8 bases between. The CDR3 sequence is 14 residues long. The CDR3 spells CASSHNRGTDTQYF. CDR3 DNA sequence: TGTGCCAGCAGCCACAACAGGGGCACAGATACGCAGTATTTT.

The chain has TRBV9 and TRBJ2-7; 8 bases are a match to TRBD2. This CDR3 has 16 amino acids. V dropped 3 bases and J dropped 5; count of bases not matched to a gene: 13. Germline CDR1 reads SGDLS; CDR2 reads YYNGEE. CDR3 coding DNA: TGTGCCAGCAGCGCACACTCCGGGACTAGGTCTCACGAGCAGTACTTC. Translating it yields CASSAHSGTRSHEQYF.

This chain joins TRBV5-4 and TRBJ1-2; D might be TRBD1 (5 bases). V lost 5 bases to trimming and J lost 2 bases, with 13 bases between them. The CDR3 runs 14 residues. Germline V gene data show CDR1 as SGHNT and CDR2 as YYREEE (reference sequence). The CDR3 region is CASSLVQGNYGYTF. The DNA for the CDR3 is TGTGCCAGCAGTCTGGTCCAGGGCAACTATGGCTACACCTTC.

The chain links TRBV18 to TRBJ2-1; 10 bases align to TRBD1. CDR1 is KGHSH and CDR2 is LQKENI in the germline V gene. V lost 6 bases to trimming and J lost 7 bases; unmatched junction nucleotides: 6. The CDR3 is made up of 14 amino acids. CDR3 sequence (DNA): TGTGCCAGCTCGCCGGGACAGGGGACAAATGAGCAGTTCTTC. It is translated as CASSPGQGTNEQFF.

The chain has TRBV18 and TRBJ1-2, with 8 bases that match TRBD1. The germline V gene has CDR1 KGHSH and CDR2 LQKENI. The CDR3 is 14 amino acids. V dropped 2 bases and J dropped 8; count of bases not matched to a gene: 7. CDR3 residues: CASSPSQGAEGYTF. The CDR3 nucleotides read TGTGCCAGCTCACCAAGTCAGGGGGCAGAAGGCTACACCTTC.

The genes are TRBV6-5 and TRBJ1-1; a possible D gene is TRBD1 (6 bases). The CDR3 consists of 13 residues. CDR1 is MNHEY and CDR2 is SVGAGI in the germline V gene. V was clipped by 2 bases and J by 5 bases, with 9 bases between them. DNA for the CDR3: TGTGCCAGCAGTTACGGAAGGGGGACTGAAGCTTTCTTT. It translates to CASSYGRGTEAFF.

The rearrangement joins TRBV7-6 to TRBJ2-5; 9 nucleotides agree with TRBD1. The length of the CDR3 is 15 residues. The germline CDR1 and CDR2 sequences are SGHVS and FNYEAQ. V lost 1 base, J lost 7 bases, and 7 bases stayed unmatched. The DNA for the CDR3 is TGTGCCAGCAGCTTAGGACAGGGGGGTACTGGGACCCAGTACTTC. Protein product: CASSLGQGGTGTQYF.

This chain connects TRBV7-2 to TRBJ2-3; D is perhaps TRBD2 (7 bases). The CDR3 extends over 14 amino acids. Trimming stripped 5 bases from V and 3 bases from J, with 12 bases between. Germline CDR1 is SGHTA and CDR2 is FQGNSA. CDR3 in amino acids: CASSNREGTDTQYF. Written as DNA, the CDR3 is TGTGCCAGCAGCAACAGGGAGGGGACAGATACGCAGTATTTT.

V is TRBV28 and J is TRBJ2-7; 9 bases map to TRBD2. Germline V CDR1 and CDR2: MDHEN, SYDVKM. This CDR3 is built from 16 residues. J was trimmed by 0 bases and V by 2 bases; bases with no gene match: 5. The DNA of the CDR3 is TGTGCCAGCAGTTTACCCCTAGCGGGGCTCTCCTACGAGCAGTACTTC. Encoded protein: CASSLPLAGLSYEQYF.

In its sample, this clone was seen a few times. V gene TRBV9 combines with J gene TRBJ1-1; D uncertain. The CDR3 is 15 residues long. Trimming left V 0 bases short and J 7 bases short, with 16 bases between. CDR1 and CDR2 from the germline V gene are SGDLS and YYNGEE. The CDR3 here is CASSVAGRSGDEAFF. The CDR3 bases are TGTGCCAGCAGCGTAGCAGGCCGCAGCGGGGATGAAGCTTTCTTT.

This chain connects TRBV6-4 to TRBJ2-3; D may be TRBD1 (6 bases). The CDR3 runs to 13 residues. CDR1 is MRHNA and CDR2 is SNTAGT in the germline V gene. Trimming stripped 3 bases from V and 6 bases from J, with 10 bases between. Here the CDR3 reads CASSESRGDTQYF. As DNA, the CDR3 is TGTGCCAGCAGTGAAAGCAGGGGCGATACGCAGTATTTT.

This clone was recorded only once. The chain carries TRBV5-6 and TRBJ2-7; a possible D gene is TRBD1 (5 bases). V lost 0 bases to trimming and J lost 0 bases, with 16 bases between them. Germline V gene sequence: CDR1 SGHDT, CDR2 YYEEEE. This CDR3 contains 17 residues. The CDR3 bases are TGTGCCAGCAGCTTGGCCTTGTGGGGCGTATCCTCCTACGAGCAGTACTTC. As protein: CASSLALWGVSSYEQYF.

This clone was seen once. CDR3 DNA: TGCGCCAGCAGCTTGGAACAGTTCACAGATACGCAGTATTTT. It codes for CASSLEQFTDTQYF. The genes are TRBV5-1 and TRBJ2-3; D not certain. Trimming removed 0 bases from V and 2 bases from J, with 7 bases in between. This CDR3 is built from 14 residues. Germline V lookup: CDR1 SGHRS, CDR2 YFSETQ.

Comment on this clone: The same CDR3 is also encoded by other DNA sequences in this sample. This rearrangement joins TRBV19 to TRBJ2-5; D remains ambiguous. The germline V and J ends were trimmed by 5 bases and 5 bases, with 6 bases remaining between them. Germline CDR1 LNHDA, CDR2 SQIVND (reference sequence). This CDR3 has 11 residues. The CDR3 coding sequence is TGTGCCAGTAGTTTTGGCGAGACCCAGTACTTC. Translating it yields CASSFGETQYF.

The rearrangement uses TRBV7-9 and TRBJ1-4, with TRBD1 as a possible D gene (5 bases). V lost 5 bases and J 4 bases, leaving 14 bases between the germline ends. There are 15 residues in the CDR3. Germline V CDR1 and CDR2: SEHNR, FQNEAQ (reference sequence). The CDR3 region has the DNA TGTGCCAGCAGCCTAAGGGGCGAAATTAATGAAAAACTGTTTTTT. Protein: CASSLRGEINEKLFF.

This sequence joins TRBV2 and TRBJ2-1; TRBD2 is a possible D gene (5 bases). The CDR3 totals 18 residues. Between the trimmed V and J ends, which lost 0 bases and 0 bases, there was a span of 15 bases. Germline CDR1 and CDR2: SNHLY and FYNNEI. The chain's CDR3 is CASSEALAASSSYNEQFF. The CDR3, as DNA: TGTGCCAGCAGTGAAGCGCTTGCGGCTAGCTCCTCCTACAATGAGCAGTTCTTC.

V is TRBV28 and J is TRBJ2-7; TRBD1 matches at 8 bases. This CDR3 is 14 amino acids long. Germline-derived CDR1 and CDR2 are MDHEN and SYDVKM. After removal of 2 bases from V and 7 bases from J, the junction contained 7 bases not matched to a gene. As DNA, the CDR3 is TGTGCCAGCAGTTTACGTCAGGGGGCCGATGAGCAGTACTTC. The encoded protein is CASSLRQGADEQYF.

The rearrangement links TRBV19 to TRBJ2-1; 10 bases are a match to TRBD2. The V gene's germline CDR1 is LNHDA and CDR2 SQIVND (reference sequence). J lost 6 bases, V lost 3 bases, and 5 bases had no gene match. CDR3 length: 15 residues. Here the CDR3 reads CASSIKAGGPNEQFF. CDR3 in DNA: TGTGCCAGTAGTATCAAAGCGGGAGGGCCCAATGAGCAGTTCTTC.

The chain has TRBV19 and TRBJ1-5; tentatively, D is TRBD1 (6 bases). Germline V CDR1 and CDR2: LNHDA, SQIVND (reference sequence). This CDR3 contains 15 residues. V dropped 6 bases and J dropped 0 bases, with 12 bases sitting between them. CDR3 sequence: CASRGHSYSNQPQHF. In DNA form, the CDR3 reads TGTGCCAGTAGGGGACACTCGTATAGCAATCAGCCCCAGCATTTT.

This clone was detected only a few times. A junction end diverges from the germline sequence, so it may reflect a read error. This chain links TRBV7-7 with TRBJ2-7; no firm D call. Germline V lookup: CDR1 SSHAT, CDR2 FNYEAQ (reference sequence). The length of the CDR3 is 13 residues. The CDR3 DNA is TGTGCTAGCAGCTTAGATCGGGTGGGCGAGCAGTACTTC. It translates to CASSLDRVGEQYF.

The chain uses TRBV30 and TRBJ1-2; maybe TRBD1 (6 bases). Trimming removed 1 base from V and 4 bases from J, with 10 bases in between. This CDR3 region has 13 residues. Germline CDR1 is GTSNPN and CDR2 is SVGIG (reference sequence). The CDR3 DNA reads TGTGCCTGGAGTGCTGGACAGATCTATGGCTACACCTTC. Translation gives CAWSAGQIYGYTF.

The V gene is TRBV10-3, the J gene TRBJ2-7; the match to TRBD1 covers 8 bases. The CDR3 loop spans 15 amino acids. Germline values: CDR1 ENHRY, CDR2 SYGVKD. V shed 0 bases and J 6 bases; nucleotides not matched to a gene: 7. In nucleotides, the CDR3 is TGTGCCATCAGTGAGTCCGGCGGGACAGGACCCGAGCAGTACTTC. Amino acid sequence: CAISESGGTGPEQYF.